These 5 T cell receptor beta chains originate from one sample sequenced in a study of patients and donors after allogeneic stem cell transplantation. From the RT-PCR reads, TCRdb called clonotypes with MiXCR, one entry per CDR3 protein. The sample lists roughly 940,000 distinct CDR3 sequences; roughly 18% were seen once. Sequencing was carried out using blood, either unsorted or a sorted T cell fraction (not recorded which). Receptor source: a human donor who was either an allogeneic HSCT recipient or a stem cell or donor lymphocyte infusion donor (not recorded which). It is not recorded whose cells these are; they may come from a transplant donor.

This clonotype was counted between two and nine times. The chain employs TRBV24-1 and TRBJ2-5; 8 nucleotides align to TRBD1. Germline V gives CDR1 KGHDR, CDR2 SFDVKD. This CDR3 is 12 amino acids long. J gave up 5 bases and V 12 bases, and 7 bases lay outside the gene matches. CDR3 in amino acids: CAAGTGPETQYF. Written as DNA, the CDR3 is TGTGCCGCCGGGACAGGTCCGGAGACCCAGTACTTC.

The sample holds many counts of this clonotype. This rearrangement joins TRBV21-1 to TRBJ2-5; TRBD1, the table's D call, was not compared with the DNA. TRBV21-1 is marked as a pseudogene. This CDR3 is built from 14 residues. The CDR3 is CASTTRTSGETQYF. The CDR3 region has the DNA TGTGCCAGCACCACCCGGACCTCTGGGGAGACCCAGTACTTC.

This clonotype was seen a handful of times. The V and J genes are TRBV29-1 and TRBJ1-2; no reliable D call. Trimming took off 0 bases at V and 2 bases at J, with 10 bases between the two ends. The CDR3 contains 14 residues. Per germline, CDR1 SQVTM and CDR2 ANQGSEA. The CDR3 protein is CSVEDNRANYGYTF. The DNA of the CDR3 is TGCAGCGTTGAAGATAATCGGGCGAACTATGGCTACACCTTC.

In this sample, this clonotype turned up a few times. The V and J genes are TRBV29-1 and TRBJ1-2; 11 nucleotides line up with TRBD1. This CDR3 region has 13 residues. Germline loops: CDR1 SQVTM, CDR2 ANQGSEA. The ends lost 3 bases at V and 8 bases at J; junction bases unmatched: 5. The CDR3 reads CSVEGDRGYGYTF. In DNA, the CDR3 is TGCAGCGTTGAGGGGGACAGGGGGTACGGCTACACCTTC. Full variable domain (outside the CDR3, taken from reference TRBV29-1 and TRBJ1-2): SAVISQKPSRDICQRGTSLTIQCQVDSQVTMMFWYRQQPGQSLTLIATANQGSEATYESGFVIDKFPISRPNLTFSTLTVSNMSPEDSSIYLCSVEGDRGYGYTFGSGTRLTVV.

This clonotype was detected a few times. CDR3 sequence: CSARQGIVQPQHF. The CDR3 nucleotides read TGCAGTGCTAGACAGGGGATCGTTCAGCCCCAGCATTTT. This chain links TRBV20-1 with TRBJ1-5; D may be TRBD1 (6 bases). Trimming shortened V by 2 bases and J by 6 bases, and 11 bases separated the two germline ends. The length of the CDR3 is 13 residues. In germline, CDR1 is DFQATT, CDR2 SNEGSKA (reference sequence).